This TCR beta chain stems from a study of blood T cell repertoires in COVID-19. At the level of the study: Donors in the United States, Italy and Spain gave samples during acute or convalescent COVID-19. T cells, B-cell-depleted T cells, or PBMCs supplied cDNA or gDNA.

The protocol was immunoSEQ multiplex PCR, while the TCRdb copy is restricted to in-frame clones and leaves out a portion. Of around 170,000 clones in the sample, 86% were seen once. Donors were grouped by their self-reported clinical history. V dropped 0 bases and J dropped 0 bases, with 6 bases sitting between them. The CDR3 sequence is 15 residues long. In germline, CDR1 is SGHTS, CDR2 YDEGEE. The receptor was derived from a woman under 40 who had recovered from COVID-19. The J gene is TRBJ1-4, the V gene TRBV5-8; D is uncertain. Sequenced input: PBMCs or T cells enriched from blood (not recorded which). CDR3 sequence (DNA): TGTGCCAGCAGCTTGGAACCGGCAACTAATGAAAAACTGTTTTTT. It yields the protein CASSLEPATNEKLFF.